This T cell receptor beta chain was retrieved from a study of T cells in Graves' hyperthyroidism and ophthalmopathy. Study as a whole: Pretreatment peripheral blood was obtained at initial diagnosis. Study-wide points: Ophthalmopathy was separated from stable hyperthyroidism by a 13 V-J model.

In this sample, this clonotype turned up many times. The target antigen is unknown. Each diagnosis was grounded in clinical symptoms, serum thyroxine and TRAb, thyroid ultrasound, and orbital computed tomography. The authors obtained PBMCs from 10 ml of fresh peripheral blood. It was RNA transcripts that yielded the amplified TCR beta CDR3 regions. The TCR CDR3 was amplified in a first-round RT-PCR using the HTBI primer set. MiXCR was run by TCRdb on the multiplex PCR reads, yielding one entry per CDR3 protein. The table shows hundreds of thousands of distinct CDR3 sequences, with 14% occurring only once. Germline V gene data show CDR1 as SGHVS and CDR2 as FQNEAQ. CDR3 length: 14 residues. V was pared by 0 bases and J by 2 bases, with 4 bases between.

Sequenced input: blood. The chain joins TRBV7-8 to TRBJ2-2; D is unresolved. This TCR was recovered from a woman between 35 and 50 years old with Graves' hyperthyroidism. CDR3 sequence (DNA): TGTGCCAGCAGCTTAGCCCCCAACACCGGGGAGCTGTTTTTT. Residues: CASSLAPNTGELFF.